The entry that follows covers one T cell receptor beta chain sequence. Trimming removed 3 bases from V and 5 bases from J, with 19 bases in between. Looked up from germline, CDR1 is SGHRS and CDR2 is YFSETQ. The CDR3 loop spans 16 amino acids. Each donor was a healthy Caucasian individual from Russia, aged about 6 to 95. Drawn from each donor were approximately 9.2 milliliters of peripheral blood. It was with a sample-barcoded 5' primer and a J-beta primer mix that a second PCR of about 7 to 12 cycles was run. Sequencing yielded, for each sample, at least 2.5 million paired-end reads carrying CDR3. TCRdb reprocessed the 5' RACE reads via MiXCR and lists one record per CDR3 protein. The data show some 750,000 distinct CDR3 sequences, with about a fifth seen just once and roughly 22% held by the top ten. The sample originates from a study of blood T cells in healthy people across ages.

The sequenced material came from blood. The TCR was taken from a man aged 65 to 79 in good health. The chain joins TRBV5-1 to TRBJ2-3; D is possibly TRBD1 (6 bases). The CDR3 coding sequence is TGCGCCAGCAGCTCACAGGGTTTTGTAGCTATAGATACGCAGTATTTT. Translated, it gives CASSSQGFVAIDTQYF.